Following are 6 T cell receptor beta chains from one sample sequenced in a study of T-cell memory formation after mild COVID-19. Each CDR3 protein gets one entry after TCRdb re-called the 5' RACE reads with MiXCR. The table has a few hundred thousand distinct CDR3 sequences, roughly 15% seen once. The sample taken for sequencing was PBMCs or a T cell subset sorted from them (not recorded which). Receptors originate from a man aged 18 to 35 who had mild COVID-19 (a few samples of this study predate the infection). Cell type and time point are not known.

This clonotype was observed many times. Being one base from a much bigger clone, this may be a read error. The rearrangement uses TRBV7-2 and TRBJ2-7; tentative D call: TRBD2 (5 bases). CDR3 length: 12 amino acids. From germline, CDR1 is SGHTA and CDR2 FQGNSA. Written as DNA, the CDR3 is TGTGCCAGCAGCCCCCGTCCGGGGTCTGTTGACTTC. It encodes CASSPRPGSVDF.

This chain uses TRBV25-1 with TRBJ2-7; tentative D call: TRBD2 (6 bases). The ends were cut back, 1 base at V and 2 bases at J, with 15 bases in the middle. The V gene's germline CDR1 is MGHDK and CDR2 SYGVNS. This CDR3 is 16 amino acids long. The CDR3 coding sequence is TGTGCCAGCAGTGAATCGGGGGAGGAGAACCCCTACGAGCAGTACTTC. It is translated as CASSESGEENPYEQYF.

The chain has TRBV20-1 and TRBJ2-7, with D uncertain. The CDR3 spans 13 residues. V gave up 1 base and J gave up 0 bases, with 7 bases separating them. The germline V gene has CDR1 DFQATT and CDR2 SNEGSKA (reference sequence). The CDR3 coding sequence is TGCAGTGCTAGAGTGGGTAGCTCCTACGAGCAGTACGTC. It codes for CSARVGSSYEQYV.

The chain joins TRBV18 to TRBJ2-5, with D maybe TRBD2 (6 bases). The V and J ends lost 3 bases and 5 bases respectively, with 10 bases between them. Per the germline V gene, CDR1 is KGHSH and CDR2 is LQKENI. The CDR3 is 13 residues long. CDR3 sequence reads: CASSPRLVETQYF. CDR3 nucleotides: TGTGCCAGCTCACCGCGACTAGTTGAGACCCAGTACTTC.

The chain carries TRBV20-1 and TRBJ2-3; 13 bases are shared with TRBD2. Germline V gene lookup returns CDR1 DFQATT and CDR2 SNEGSKA (reference sequence). V dropped 6 bases and J dropped 0; count of bases not matched to a gene: 0. The CDR3 has 14 amino acids. The CDR3 reads CSATSGGSTDTQYF. CDR3 in DNA: TGCAGTGCGACTAGCGGGGGGAGCACAGATACGCAGTATTTT.

This clonotype was seen a handful of times. The V gene is TRBV6-6, the J gene TRBJ2-3; TRBD2 matches 7 bases. Trimming took 1 base from V and 3 from J; bases not matched to a gene: 1. From germline, CDR1 is MNHNY and CDR2 SVGAGI (reference sequence). The CDR3 has 14 residues. In nucleotides, the CDR3 is TGTGCCAGCAGTTACTACGGGGGGACAGATACGCAGTATTTT. It codes for CASSYYGGTDTQYF.